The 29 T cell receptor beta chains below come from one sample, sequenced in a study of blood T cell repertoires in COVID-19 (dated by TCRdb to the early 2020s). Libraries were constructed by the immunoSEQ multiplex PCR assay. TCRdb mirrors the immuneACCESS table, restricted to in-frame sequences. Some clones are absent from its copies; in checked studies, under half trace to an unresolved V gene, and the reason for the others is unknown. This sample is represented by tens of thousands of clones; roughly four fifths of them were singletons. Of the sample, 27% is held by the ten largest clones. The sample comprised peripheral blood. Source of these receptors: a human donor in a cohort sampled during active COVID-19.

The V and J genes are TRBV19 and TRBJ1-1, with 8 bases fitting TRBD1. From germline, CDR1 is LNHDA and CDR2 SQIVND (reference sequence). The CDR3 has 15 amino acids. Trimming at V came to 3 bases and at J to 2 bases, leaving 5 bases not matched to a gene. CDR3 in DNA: TGTGCCAGTAGTATGCCAGGGGGCTTTAACACTGAAGCTTTCTTT. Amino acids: CASSMPGGFNTEAFF.

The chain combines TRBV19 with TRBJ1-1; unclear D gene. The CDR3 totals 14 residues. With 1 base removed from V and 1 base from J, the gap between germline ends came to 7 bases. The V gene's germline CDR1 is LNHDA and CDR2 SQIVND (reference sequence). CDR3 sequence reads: CASSIGPGNTEAFF. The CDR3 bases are TGTGCCAGTAGTATAGGGCCGGGGAACACTGAAGCTTTCTTT.

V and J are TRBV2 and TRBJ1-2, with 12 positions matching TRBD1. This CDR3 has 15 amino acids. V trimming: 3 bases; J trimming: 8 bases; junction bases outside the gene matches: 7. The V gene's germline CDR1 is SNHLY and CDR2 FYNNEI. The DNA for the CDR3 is TGTGCCAGCAGTGACCCGGGACAGGGGGCAAAAGGCTACACCTTC. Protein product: CASSDPGQGAKGYTF.

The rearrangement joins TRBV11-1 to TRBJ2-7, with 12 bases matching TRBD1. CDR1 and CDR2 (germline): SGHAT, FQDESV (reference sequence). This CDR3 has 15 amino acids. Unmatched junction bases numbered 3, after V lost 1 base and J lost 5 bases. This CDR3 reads CASSLGDRGLNEQYF. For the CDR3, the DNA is TGTGCCAGCAGCTTAGGGGACAGGGGGCTCAACGAGCAGTACTTC.

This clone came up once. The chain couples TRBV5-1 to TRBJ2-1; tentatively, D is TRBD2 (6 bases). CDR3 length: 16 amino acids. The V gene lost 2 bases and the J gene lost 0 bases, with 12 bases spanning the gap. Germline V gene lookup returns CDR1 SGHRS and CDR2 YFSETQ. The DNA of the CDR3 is TGCGCCAGCAGCTTAGGGCGGGGCCCCTCCTACAATGAGCAGTTCTTC. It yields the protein CASSLGRGPSYNEQFF.

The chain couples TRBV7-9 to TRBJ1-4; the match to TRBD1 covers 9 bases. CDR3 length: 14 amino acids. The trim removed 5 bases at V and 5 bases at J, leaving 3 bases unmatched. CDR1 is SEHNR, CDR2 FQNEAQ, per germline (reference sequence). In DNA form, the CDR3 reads TGTGCCAGCAGCCCGGGACAGGGAAATGAAAAACTGTTTTTT. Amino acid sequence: CASSPGQGNEKLFF. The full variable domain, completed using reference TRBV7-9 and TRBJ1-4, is DTGVSQNPRHKITKRGQNVTFRCDPISEHNRLYWYRQTLGQGPEFLTYFQNEAQLEKSRLLSDRFSAERPKGSFSTLEIQRTEQGDSAMYLCASSPGQGNEKLFFGSGTQLSVL.

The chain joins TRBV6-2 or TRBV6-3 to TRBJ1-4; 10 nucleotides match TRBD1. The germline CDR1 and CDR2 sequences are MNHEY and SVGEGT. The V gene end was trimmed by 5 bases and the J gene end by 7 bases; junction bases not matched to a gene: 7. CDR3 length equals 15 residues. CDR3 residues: CASSPGQGDGEKLFF. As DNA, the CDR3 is TGTGCCAGCAGTCCCGGACAGGGGGACGGTGAAAAACTGTTTTTT.

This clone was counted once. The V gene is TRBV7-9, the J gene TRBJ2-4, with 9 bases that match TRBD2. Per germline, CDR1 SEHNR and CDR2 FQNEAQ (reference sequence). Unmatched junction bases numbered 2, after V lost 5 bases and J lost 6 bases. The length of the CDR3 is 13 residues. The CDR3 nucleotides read TGTGCCAGCAGCCTTAGCGGGGGAAACATTCAGTACTTC. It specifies CASSLSGGNIQYF. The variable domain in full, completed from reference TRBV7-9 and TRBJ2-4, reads DTGVSQNPRHKITKRGQNVTFRCDPISEHNRLYWYRQTLGQGPEFLTYFQNEAQLEKSRLLSDRFSAERPKGSFSTLEIQRTEQGDSAMYLCASSLSGGNIQYFGAGTRLSVL.

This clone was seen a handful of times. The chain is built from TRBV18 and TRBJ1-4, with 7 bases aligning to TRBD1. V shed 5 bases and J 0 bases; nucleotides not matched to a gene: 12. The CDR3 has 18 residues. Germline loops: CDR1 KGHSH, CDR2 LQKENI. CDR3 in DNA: TGTGCCAGCTCATCCCAAATACAGGGGCAAACAACTAATGAAAAACTGTTTTTT. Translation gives CASSSQIQGQTTNEKLFF.

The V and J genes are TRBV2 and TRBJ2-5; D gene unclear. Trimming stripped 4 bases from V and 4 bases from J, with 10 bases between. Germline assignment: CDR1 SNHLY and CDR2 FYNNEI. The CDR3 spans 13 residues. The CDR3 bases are TGTGCCAGCAGTGCCGGTTACCGAGAGACCCAGTACTTC. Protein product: CASSAGYRETQYF.

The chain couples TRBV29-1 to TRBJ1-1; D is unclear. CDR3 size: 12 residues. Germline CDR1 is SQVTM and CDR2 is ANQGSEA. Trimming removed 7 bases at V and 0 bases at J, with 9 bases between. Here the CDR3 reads CSGSAVNTEAFF. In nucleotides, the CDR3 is TGCAGCGGTTCCGCAGTGAACACTGAAGCTTTCTTT.

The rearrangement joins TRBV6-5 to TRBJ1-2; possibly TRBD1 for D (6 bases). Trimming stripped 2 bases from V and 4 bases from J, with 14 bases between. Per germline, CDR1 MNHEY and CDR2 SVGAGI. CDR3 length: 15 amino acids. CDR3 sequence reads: CASSYGSEQGYGYTF. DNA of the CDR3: TGTGCCAGCAGTTACGGCAGTGAACAGGGCTATGGCTACACCTTC.

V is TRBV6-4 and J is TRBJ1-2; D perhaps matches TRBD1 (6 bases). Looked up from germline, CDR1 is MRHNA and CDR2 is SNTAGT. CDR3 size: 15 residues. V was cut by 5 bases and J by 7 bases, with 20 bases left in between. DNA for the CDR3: TGTGCCAGCAGTAATCTTGCGGGGGCCTACGGTGGCTACACCTTC. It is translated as CASSNLAGAYGGYTF.

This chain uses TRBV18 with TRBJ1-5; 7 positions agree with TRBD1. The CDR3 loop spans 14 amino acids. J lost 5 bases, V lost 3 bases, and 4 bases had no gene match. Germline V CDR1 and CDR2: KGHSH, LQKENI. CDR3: CASSPRDSHQPQHF. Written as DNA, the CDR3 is TGTGCCAGCTCACCTAGGGACAGTCATCAGCCCCAGCATTTT.

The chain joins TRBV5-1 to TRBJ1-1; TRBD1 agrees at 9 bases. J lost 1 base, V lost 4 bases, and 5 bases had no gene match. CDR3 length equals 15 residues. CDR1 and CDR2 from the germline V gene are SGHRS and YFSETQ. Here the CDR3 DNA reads TGCGCCAGCAGCGCAGAGGGACAGGGGAACACTGAAGCTTTCTTT. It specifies CASSAEGQGNTEAFF.

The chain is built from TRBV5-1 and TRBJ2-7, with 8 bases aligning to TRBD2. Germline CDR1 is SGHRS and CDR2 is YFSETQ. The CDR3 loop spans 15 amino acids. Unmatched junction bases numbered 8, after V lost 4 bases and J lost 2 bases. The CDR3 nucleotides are TGCGCCAGCAGCCCGGGGGCGGGGGGCGCCTACGAGCAGTACTTC. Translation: CASSPGAGGAYEQYF. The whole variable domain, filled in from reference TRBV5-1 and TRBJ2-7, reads KAGVTQTPRYLIKTRGQQVTLSCSPISGHRSVSWYQQTPGQGLQFLFEYFSETQRNKGNFPGRFSGRQFSNSRSEMNVSTLELGDSALYLCASSPGAGGAYEQYFGPGTRLTVT.

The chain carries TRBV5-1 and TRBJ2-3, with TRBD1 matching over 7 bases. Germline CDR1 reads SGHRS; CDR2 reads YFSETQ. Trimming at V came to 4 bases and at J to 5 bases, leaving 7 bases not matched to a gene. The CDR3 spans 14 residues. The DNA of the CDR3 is TGCGCCAGCAGCGGGACAGCCGATGGAGATACGCAGTATTTT. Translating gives CASSGTADGDTQYF.

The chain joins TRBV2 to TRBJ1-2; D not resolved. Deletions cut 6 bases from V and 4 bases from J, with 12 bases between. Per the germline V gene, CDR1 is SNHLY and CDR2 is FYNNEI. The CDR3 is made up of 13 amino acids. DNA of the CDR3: TGTGCCAGCAGCGCCCGACCGGGCTATGGCTACACCTTC. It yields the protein CASSARPGYGYTF.

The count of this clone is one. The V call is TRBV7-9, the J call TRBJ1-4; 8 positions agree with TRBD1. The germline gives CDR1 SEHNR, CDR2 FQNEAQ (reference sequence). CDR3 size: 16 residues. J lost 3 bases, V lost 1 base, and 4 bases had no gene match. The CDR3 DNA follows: TGTGCCAGCAGCTTAGGAGGGGGACAGGCTAATGAAAAACTGTTTTTT. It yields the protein CASSLGGGQANEKLFF.

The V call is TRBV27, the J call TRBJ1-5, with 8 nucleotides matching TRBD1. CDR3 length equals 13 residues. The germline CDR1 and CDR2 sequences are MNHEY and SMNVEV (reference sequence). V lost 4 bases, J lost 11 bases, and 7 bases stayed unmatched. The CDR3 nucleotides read TGTGCCAGCAGTTCAGGGGGCGTGGGATCCCAGCATTTT. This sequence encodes CASSSGGVGSQHF.

The CDR3 DNA reads as TGTGCCAGCAGAGGGACTAGCGGGGTGATGTACCAAGAGACCCAGTACTTC. Translated, it gives CASRGTSGVMYQETQYF. The chain uses TRBV2 and TRBJ2-5, with 13 positions matching TRBD2. The germline V gene has CDR1 SNHLY and CDR2 FYNNEI. CDR3 length: 17 amino acids. V lost 6 bases, J lost 0 bases, and 7 bases stayed unmatched.

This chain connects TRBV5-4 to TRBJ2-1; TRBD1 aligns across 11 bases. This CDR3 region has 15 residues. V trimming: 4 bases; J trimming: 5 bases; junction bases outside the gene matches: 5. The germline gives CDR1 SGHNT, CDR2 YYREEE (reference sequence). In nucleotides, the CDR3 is TGTGCCAGCAGCCGCCGGGACAGGGGGGACAATGAGCAGTTCTTC. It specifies CASSRRDRGDNEQFF.

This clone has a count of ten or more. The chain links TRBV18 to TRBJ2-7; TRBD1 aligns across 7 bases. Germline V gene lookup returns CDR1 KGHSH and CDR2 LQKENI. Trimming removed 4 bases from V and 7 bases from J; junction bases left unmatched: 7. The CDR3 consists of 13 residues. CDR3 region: CASSQGAEWEQYF. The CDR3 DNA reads TGTGCCAGCTCACAGGGGGCTGAATGGGAGCAGTACTTC. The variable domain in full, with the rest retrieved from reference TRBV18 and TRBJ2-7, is NAGVMQNPRHLVRRRGQEARLRCSPMKGHSHVYWYRQLPEEGLKFMVYLQKENIIDESGMPKERFSAEFPKEGPSILRIQQVVRGDSAAYFCASSQGAEWEQYFGPGTRLTVT.

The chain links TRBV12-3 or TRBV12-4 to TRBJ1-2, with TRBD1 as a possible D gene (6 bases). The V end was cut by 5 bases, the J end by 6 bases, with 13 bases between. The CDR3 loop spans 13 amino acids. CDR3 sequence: CASSPTGSDGYTF. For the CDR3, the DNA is TGTGCCAGCAGTCCCACAGGGTCGGATGGCTACACCTTC.

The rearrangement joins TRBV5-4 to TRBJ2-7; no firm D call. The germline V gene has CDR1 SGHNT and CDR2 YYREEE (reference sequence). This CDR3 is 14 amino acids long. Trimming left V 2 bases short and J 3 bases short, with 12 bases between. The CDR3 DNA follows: TGTGCCAGCAGCTTCAAGGAGAAATTCTACGAGCAGTACTTC. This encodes CASSFKEKFYEQYF.

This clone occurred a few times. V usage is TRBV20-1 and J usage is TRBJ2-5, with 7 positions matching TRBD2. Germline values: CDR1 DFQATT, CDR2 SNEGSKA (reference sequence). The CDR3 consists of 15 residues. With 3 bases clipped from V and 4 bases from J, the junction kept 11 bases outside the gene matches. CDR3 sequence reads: CSASGGGPFGETQYF. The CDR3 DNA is TGCAGTGCTAGTGGCGGGGGACCGTTCGGAGAGACCCAGTACTTC.

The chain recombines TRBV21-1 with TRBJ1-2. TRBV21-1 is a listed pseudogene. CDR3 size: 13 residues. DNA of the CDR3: TGTGCCAGCACCCCCGGGGGGGACTATGGCTACACCTTC. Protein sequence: CASTPGGDYGYTF.

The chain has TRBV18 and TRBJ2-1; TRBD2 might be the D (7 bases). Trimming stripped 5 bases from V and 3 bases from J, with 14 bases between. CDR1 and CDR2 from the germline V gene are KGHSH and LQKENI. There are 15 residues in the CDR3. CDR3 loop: CASSKGGGNYNEQFF. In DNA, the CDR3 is TGTGCCAGCTCAAAAGGGGGAGGGAACTACAATGAGCAGTTCTTC.

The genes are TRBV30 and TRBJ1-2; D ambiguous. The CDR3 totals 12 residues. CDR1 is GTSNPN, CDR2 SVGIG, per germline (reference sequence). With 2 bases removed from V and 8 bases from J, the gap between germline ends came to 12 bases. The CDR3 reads CAWSPGLSGYTF. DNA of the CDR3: TGTGCCTGGAGTCCCGGGTTAAGCGGCTACACCTTC.